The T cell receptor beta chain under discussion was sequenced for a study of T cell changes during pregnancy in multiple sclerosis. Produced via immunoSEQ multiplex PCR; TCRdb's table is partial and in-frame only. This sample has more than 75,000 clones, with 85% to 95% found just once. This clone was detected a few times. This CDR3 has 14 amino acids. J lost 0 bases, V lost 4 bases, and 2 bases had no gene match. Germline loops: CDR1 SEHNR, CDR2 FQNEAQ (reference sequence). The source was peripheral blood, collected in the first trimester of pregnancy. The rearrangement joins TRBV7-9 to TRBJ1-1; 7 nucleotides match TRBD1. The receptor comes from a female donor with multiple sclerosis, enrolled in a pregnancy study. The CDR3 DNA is TGTGCCAGCAGCTCGGGACAGATGAACACTGAAGCTTTCTTT. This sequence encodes CASSSGQMNTEAFF.